Listed below are T cell receptor beta chains from one sample, sequenced in a study of blood T cell repertoires in COVID-19. The protocol was immunoSEQ multiplex PCR, while the TCRdb copy is restricted to in-frame clones and leaves out a portion. The sample includes nearly 80,000 clones, around 90% of them seen just once. Input material: peripheral blood. These receptors were collected from a woman aged 80 or over with active or convalescent COVID-19. CDR3s include the opening cysteine and the closing phenylalanine or tryptophan. Each record gives: J gene, clone size, V gene, D gene, CDR3 protein, CDR3 DNA. A D gene is named only where the DNA matches it firmly. Size tells how often a clone was seen (once, few, many) or the class of an expanded clone, and some rows leave it out.

TRBJ2-5	NA	TRBV6-5	TRBD1	CASSLLGTGGETQYF	TGTGCCAGCAGCCTACTTGGGACAGGGGGGGAGACCCAGTACTTC
TRBJ1-4	NA	TRBV7-9	TRBD1	CASSYRDSLEKLFF	TGTGCCAGCAGCTACCGGGACAGCCTTGAAAAACTGTTTTTT
TRBJ1-1	NA	TRBV2	NA	CASSRVQRDTEAFF	TGTGCCAGCAGCCGGGTCCAACGGGACACTGAAGCTTTCTTT
TRBJ1-3	NA	TRBV18	NA	CASSPPIQTGSNTIYF	TGTGCCAGCTCACCACCGATCCAGACGGGATCAAACACCATATATTTT
TRBJ2-2	NA	TRBV7-9	TRBD2	CASSSTRGGNTGELFF	TGTGCCAGCAGCAGCACTCGCGGGGGGAACACCGGGGAGCTGTTTTTT
TRBJ2-4	NA	TRBV15	NA	CATSRDTGLNIQYF	TGTGCCACCAGCAGAGATACAGGGCTGAACATTCAGTACTTC
TRBJ2-3	NA	TRBV5-6	TRBD2	CASSLTSGRVADTQYF	TGTGCCAGCAGCTTGACTAGCGGGAGAGTGGCAGATACGCAGTATTTT
TRBJ1-2	NA	TRBV7-2	NA	CASSQTAGALSGYTF	TGTGCCAGCAGCCAAACGGCAGGGGCCCTTAGTGGCTACACCTTC
TRBJ2-5	NA	TRBV6-6	TRBD2	CASRIAGMGETQYF	TGTGCCAGCAGGATAGCGGGGATGGGAGAGACCCAGTACTTC
TRBJ1-6	NA	TRBV6-4	TRBD1	CASTRGAINSPLHF	TGTGCCAGCACCAGGGGGGCGATTAATTCACCCCTCCACTTT
TRBJ1-5	once	TRBV28	TRBD1	CASSSTGNQPQHF	TGTGCCAGCAGTTCGACAGGGAATCAGCCCCAGCATTTT
TRBJ1-6	NA	TRBV7-8	NA	CASSLDRGGSPLHF	TGTGCCAGCAGCTTAGACCGGGGGGGATCACCCCTCCACTTT
TRBJ1-5	NA	TRBV7-9	TRBD1	CASSAQGNQPQHF	TGTGCCAGCAGCGCACAGGGGAATCAGCCCCAGCATTTT
TRBJ1-4	NA	TRBV7-2	TRBD1	CASSLPTGEVKKLFF	TGTGCCAGCAGCTTACCGACAGGGGAGGTCAAAAAACTGTTTTTT
TRBJ2-7	NA	TRBV18	NA	CASSPPEGAGEQYF	TGTGCCAGCTCACCACCGGAGGGGGCTGGGGAGCAGTACTTC
TRBJ1-6	NA	TRBV10-1	TRBD1	CASSLDRGEVSSYNSPLHF	TGCGCCAGCAGTTTAGACAGGGGCGAAGTTAGCTCCTATAATTCACCCCTCCACTTT